The entry below describes one T cell receptor beta chain. J was trimmed by 8 bases and V by 7 bases; bases with no gene match: 8. The CDR3 sequence is 12 residues long. CDR1 and CDR2 from the germline V gene are SQVTM and ANQGSEA. The sample is drawn from a study of T cell repertoires in MIS-A myocarditis. Profiling relied on immunoSEQ multiplex PCR, and the TCRdb table lists in-frame clones only, not all of them. The table lists roughly 6,600 clones, approximately 81% of them singletons, with roughly 19% in the top ten. Material: right inferior lung lobe tissue obtained at autopsy. This chain connects TRBV29-1 to TRBJ1-2; 9 positions agree with TRBD1. The clonotype originates from a man between 18 and 35 years old with fulminant myocarditis from multisystem inflammatory syndrome in adults (MIS-A) after COVID-19. The CDR3 DNA is TGCAGCGAAGAACAGGGGGCGGACGGCTACACCTTC. Translation: CSEEQGADGYTF.